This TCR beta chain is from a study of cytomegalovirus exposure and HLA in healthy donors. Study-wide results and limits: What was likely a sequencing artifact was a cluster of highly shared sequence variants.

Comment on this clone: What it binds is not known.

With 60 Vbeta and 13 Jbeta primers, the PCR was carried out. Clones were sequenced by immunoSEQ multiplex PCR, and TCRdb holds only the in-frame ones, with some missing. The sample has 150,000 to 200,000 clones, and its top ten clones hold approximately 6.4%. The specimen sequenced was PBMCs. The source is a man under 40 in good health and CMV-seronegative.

In DNA, the CDR3 is TGTGCCACCCGACTAGCGGGAAACACCGGGGAGCTGTTTTTT. This translates into CATRLAGNTGELFF. The gene calls are TRBV19 and TRBJ2-2, with 11 bases matching TRBD2. The trim removed 10 bases at V and 2 bases at J, leaving 3 bases unmatched. The CDR3 extends over 14 amino acids. Germline assignment: CDR1 LNHDA and CDR2 SQIVND (reference sequence). Using reference TRBV19 and TRBJ2-2 for the parts outside the CDR3, the full variable domain is DGGITQSPKYLFRKEGQNVTLSCEQNLNHDAMYWYRQDPGQGLRLIYYSQIVNDFQKGDIAEGYSVSREKKESFPLTVTSAQKNPTAFYLCATRLAGNTGELFFGEGSRLTVL.